One sample yielded the 4 T cell receptor beta chains listed below, sequenced in a study of CD8+CD57+ T cells in acquired aplastic anemia (dated by TCRdb to the late 2010s). Sequencing used an Illumina HiSeq 2000. Profiling of TCR beta VDJ combinations and CDR3 sequences used genomic DNA as the template. TCRdb cleaned the public reads at Q25 with fastp, built clones with MiXCR and kept in-frame beta chains. For every CDR3 protein sequence, its rows merge into one entry that carries the most common genes and DNA. Here the sample has 200,000 to 250,000 distinct CDR3 sequences; 34% occur a single time. Of the sample, roughly 1.1% falls within the top ten clones. Material: sorted CD4+, CD8+, or CD8+CD57+ T cells (not recorded which) from PBMCs. The origin of the receptors is a human donor in good health, serving as a control.

This clonotype showed up many times. The chain is built from TRBV12-3 or TRBV12-4 and TRBJ1-3; no clear D gene. Trimming cost V 5 bases and J 1 base, with 12 bases left between them. CDR3 length: 15 amino acids. CDR3 nucleotides: TGTGCCAGCAGTGGGCGGATCGGGTCTGGAAACACCATATATTTT. This translates into CASSGRIGSGNTIYF.

The sample holds many counts of this clonotype. The V call is TRBV7-9, the J call TRBJ1-2; D not certain. Trimming took off 1 base at V and 4 bases at J, with 10 bases between the two ends. The length of the CDR3 is 14 residues. The germline V gene has CDR1 SEHNR and CDR2 FQNEAQ (reference sequence). The chain's CDR3 is CASSLGAVPYGYTF. In DNA, the CDR3 is TGTGCCAGCAGCTTAGGCGCGGTACCCTATGGCTACACCTTC.

This clonotype was seen many times. The CDR3 nucleotides read TGTGCCATCAGTGACTATGGACAGTATGGCTACACCTTC. Encoded protein: CAISDYGQYGYTF. This sequence joins TRBV10-3 and TRBJ1-2, with a tentative D call TRBD1 (6 bases). In germline, CDR1 is ENHRY, CDR2 SYGVKD. Trimming removed 3 bases at V and 5 bases at J, with 10 bases between. The CDR3 length is 13 residues.

The J gene is TRBJ1-2, the V gene TRBV6-1, with no clear D. The CDR3 runs 15 residues. V dropped 5 bases and J dropped 7 bases, with 20 bases sitting between them. CDR1 is MNHNS, CDR2 SASEGT, per germline. CDR3 sequence reads: CASSPTAAGGVGYTF. The CDR3 DNA sequence: TGTGCCAGCAGTCCGACGGCGGCGGGAGGAGTTGGCTACACCTTC.